This entry describes one T cell receptor beta chain. Clones were read by immunoSEQ multiplex PCR, and TCRdb kept only the in-frame ones, dropping some. Of approximately 170,000 clones in the sample, around 90% were seen once. The sample originates from a study of control samples from healthy donors and cancer patients. J lost 9 bases, V lost 5 bases, and 10 bases had no gene match. The CDR3 consists of 15 residues. Germline values: CDR1 SGHVS, CDR2 FQNEAQ. Sequencing input: blood. The TCR sequence derives from a woman in her twenties or thirties in good health. This chain links TRBV7-8 with TRBJ2-1, with 10 nucleotides matching TRBD2. CDR3 in DNA: TGTGCCAGCAGCCCCGAGAGCGGGAGGGGGATTGAGCAGTTCTTC. Translated, it gives CASSPESGRGIEQFF.